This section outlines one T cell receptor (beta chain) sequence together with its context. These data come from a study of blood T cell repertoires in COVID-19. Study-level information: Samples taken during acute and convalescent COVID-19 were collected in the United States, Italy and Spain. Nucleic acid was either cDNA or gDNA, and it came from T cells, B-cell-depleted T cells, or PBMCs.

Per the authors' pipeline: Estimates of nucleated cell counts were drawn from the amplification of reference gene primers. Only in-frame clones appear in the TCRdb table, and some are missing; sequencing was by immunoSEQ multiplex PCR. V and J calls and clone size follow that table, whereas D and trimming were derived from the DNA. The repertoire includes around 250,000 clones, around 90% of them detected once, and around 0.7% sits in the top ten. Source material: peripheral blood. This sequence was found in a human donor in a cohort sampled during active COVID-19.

The CDR3 DNA sequence: TGCGCCAGCAGCCTCACCTCCGGGACTACATACGAGCAGTACTTC. Its protein product is CASSLTSGTTYEQYF. The V gene is TRBV4-1, the J gene TRBJ2-7, with TRBD2 matching 7 bases. CDR1 is MGHRA, CDR2 YSYEKL, per germline. The CDR3 totals 15 residues. Germline trimming cut 4 bases from V and 4 bases from J; bases unmatched to any gene: 10.